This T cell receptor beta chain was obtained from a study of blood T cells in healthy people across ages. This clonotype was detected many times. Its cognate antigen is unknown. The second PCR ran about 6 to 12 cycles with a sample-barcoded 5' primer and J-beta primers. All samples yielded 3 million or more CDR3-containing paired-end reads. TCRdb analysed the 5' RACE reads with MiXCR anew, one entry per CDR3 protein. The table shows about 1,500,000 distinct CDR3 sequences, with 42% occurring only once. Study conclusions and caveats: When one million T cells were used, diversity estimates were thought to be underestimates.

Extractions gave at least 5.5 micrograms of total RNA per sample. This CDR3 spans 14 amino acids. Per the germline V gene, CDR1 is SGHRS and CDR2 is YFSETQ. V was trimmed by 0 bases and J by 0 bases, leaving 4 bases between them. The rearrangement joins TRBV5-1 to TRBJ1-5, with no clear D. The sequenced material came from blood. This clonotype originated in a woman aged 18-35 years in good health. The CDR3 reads CASSLDSSNQPQHF. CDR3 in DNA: TGCGCCAGCAGCTTGGACAGTAGCAATCAGCCCCAGCATTTT.